A single sample is the source of the 11 T cell receptor beta chains below, sequenced in a study of immune characterization of retroperitoneal liposarcoma. TCRdb analysed the PCR reads with MiXCR anew, one entry per CDR3 protein. The table lists about 9,500 distinct CDR3 sequences, around 30% of them singletons, with approximately 8.2% in the top ten. The sequenced material came from tumor tissue. The receptors derive from a male donor with retroperitoneal liposarcoma.

This clonotype was picked up many times. The chain combines TRBV27 with TRBJ1-6, with 12 bases lining up with TRBD1. J lost 11 bases, V lost 2 bases, and 10 bases had no gene match. CDR1 is MNHEY and CDR2 is SMNVEV in the germline V gene (reference sequence). The CDR3 runs 17 residues. The CDR3 DNA follows: TGTGCCAGCAGTTTAGATGTCGGGACAGGGGGCGGTCCACCCCTCCACTTT. It translates to CASSLDVGTGGGPPLHF.

This clonotype occurred a few times. The CDR3 spells CASRPDSYNEQYF. CDR3 nucleotide sequence: TGTGCCAGCAGACCTGACAGTTACAATGAGCAGTACTTC. The chain recombines TRBV27 with TRBJ2-3; a possible D gene is TRBD1 (5 bases). The better agreement between TRBJ2-7 and the DNA end casts doubt on the J call. CDR1 MNHEY and CDR2 SMNVEV come from the germline V gene (reference sequence). The CDR3 extends over 13 amino acids.

In this sample, this clonotype turned up a few times. This chain uses TRBV6-1 with TRBJ1-2, with D perhaps matching TRBD1 (5 bases). The CDR3 loop spans 14 amino acids. V lost 4 bases and J lost 7, with 16 bases in between. Germline values: CDR1 MNHNS, CDR2 SASEGT. Here the CDR3 DNA reads TGTGCCAGCAGTGCTCGGTCGTGGGGCGGTGGCTACACCTTC. This codes for CASSARSWGGGYTF.

J is TRBJ2-1 and V is TRBV6-1; 7 bases align to TRBD2. The J segment lost 13 bases and the V segment lost 7 bases, leaving 19 bases of the junction unmatched. CDR1 is MNHNS, CDR2 SASEGT, per germline. This CDR3 region has 15 residues. CDR3 region: CASTREGTPGNIQFF. CDR3 DNA: TGTGCCAGCACTAGGGAGGGGACGCCGGGAAACATTCAGTTCTTC.

This clonotype was found many times. The V call is TRBV12-5, the J call TRBJ2-7; D gene uncertain. The CDR3 runs 13 residues. Germline V gene data show CDR1 as LGHNT and CDR2 as FRNRAP. V lost 9 bases and J lost 0, with 12 bases in between. The CDR3 coding sequence is TGTGCTAGCGCCCTAGGCAGCTCCTACGAGCAGTACTTC. It codes for CASALGSSYEQYF.

The table lists this clonotype with many counts. This rearrangement joins TRBV7-9 to TRBJ2-7; D may correspond to TRBD1 or TRBD2 (5 bases each). The CDR3 runs 15 residues. Per the germline V gene, CDR1 is SEHNR and CDR2 is FQNEAQ (reference sequence). V shed 5 bases and J shed 5 bases, with 19 bases lying between them. The CDR3 bases are TGTGCCAGCAGCACCCTGCATTACCGGGGCGACGAGCAGTACTTC. Translated, it gives CASSTLHYRGDEQYF.

The chain carries TRBV6-6 and TRBJ2-2; D perhaps matches TRBD1 (5 bases). CDR1 and CDR2 from the germline V gene are MNHNY and SVGAGI (reference sequence). Trimming removed 5 bases from V and 0 bases from J, with 7 bases in between. The CDR3 sequence is 14 residues long. For the CDR3, the DNA is TGTGCCAGCAGTAGACAGCCGAACACCGGGGAGCTGTTTTTT. It specifies CASSRQPNTGELFF.

CDR3 sequence: CASSLVQYEQFF. The CDR3, as DNA: TGTGCCAGCAGCTTAGTTCAATACGAGCAGTTCTTC. The chain recombines TRBV11-3 with TRBJ2-1; the D is unclear. Germline loops: CDR1 SGHNT, CDR2 YENEEA. Trimming left V 1 base short and J 10 bases short, with 8 bases between. This CDR3 has 12 amino acids.

By share, this clonotype counts as medium-sized (0.01 to 0.1%). The chain joins TRBV6-1 to TRBJ2-2; 8 nucleotides align to TRBD2. Germline loops: CDR1 MNHNS, CDR2 SASEGT. V was clipped by 7 bases and J by 2 bases; unmatched bases: 6. The CDR3 consists of 15 residues. The CDR3 DNA is TGTGCCAGCATACGGGCGGGGGGAAACACCGGGGAGCTGTTTTTT. As protein: CASIRAGGNTGELFF.

The J gene is TRBJ1-5, the V gene TRBV5-3; unclear D gene. Being an ORF, TRBV5-3 has a function that is uncertain. V gave up 5 bases and J gave up 2 bases, with 23 bases separating them. The length of the CDR3 is 18 residues. In nucleotides, the CDR3 is TGTGCCAGAAGACATGACCGCTACCCCCCGAGAGGCAATCAGCCCCAGCATTTT. Translating it yields CARRHDRYPPRGNQPQHF.

This clonotype was seen a few times. V gene TRBV6-1 combines with J gene TRBJ1-5, with TRBD1 identical over 7 bases. The CDR3 has 15 residues. Germline V lookup: CDR1 MNHNS, CDR2 SASEGT. The trim removed 4 bases at V and 0 bases at J, leaving 3 bases unmatched. The DNA for the CDR3 is TGTGCCAGCAGTGTCAGGGGGTTTAGCAATCAGCCCCAGCATTTT. It translates to CASSVRGFSNQPQHF.